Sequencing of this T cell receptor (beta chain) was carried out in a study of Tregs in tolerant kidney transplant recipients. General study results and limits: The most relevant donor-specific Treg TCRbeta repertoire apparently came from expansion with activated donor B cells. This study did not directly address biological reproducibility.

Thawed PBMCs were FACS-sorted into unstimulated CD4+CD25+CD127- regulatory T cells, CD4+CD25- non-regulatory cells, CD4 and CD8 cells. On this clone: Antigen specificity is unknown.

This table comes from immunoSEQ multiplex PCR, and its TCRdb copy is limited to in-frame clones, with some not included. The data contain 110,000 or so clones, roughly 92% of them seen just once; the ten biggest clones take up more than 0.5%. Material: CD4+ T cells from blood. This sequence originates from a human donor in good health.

CDR3: CASSGGSGTSTDTQYF. The CDR3 coding sequence is TGTGCCAGTAGTGGGGGGAGCGGGACTAGCACAGATACGCAGTATTTT. The chain combines TRBV19 with TRBJ2-3, with 7 bases matching TRBD2. V shed 5 bases and J 0 bases; nucleotides not matched to a gene: 8. CDR3 length: 16 residues. CDR1 is LNHDA and CDR2 is SQIVND in the germline V gene (reference sequence).